These 22 T cell receptor beta chains originate from one sample sequenced in a study of blood T cell repertoires in COVID-19 (dated by TCRdb to about 2020). Libraries were built with the immunoSEQ multiplex PCR assay. This is the immuneACCESS table as TCRdb keeps it, with only in-frame sequences that have V and J called. A part of the clones is gone; compared with another copy, unresolved V genes explain less than half, and the rest is unexplained. In this sample the table shows 140,000 or so clones, over 75% of which occur a single time. The leading ten clones occupy roughly a tenth of the sample. Source material: peripheral blood. The receptor source for this set is a man between 60 and 70 years old with active or convalescent COVID-19.

This chain connects TRBV7-6 to TRBJ1-4; no firm D call. V shed 6 bases and J shed 0 bases, with 14 bases lying between them. This CDR3 is built from 16 residues. CDR1 and CDR2 (germline): SGHVS, FNYEAQ. CDR3 DNA: TGTGCCAGCAGTGGCGGGCCTGCATCAACTAATGAAAAACTGTTTTTT. Its translation: CASSGGPASTNEKLFF.

This clone showed up just once. The chain employs TRBV4-3 and TRBJ1-5; D is perhaps TRBD1 (5 bases). Looked up from germline, CDR1 is LGHNA and CDR2 is YSLEER. V was clipped by 0 bases and J by 2 bases, with 11 bases between them. This CDR3 spans 16 amino acids. As DNA, the CDR3 is TGCGCCAGCAGCCAAGATCGGGGGTCTGGCAATCAGCCCCAGCATTTT. It is translated as CASSQDRGSGNQPQHF.

The J gene is TRBJ1-5, the V gene TRBV7-9; 7 nucleotides agree with TRBD1. This CDR3 comprises 16 residues. CDR1 and CDR2 from the germline V gene are SEHNR and FQNEAQ (reference sequence). V shed 5 bases and J 0 bases; nucleotides not matched to a gene: 7. CDR3 nucleotide sequence: TGTGCCAGCAGCGGGGGACAGATCTATAGCAATCAGCCCCAGCATTTT. This encodes CASSGGQIYSNQPQHF.

The chain recombines TRBV19 with TRBJ2-6; TRBD1 is a possible D gene (6 bases). In germline, CDR1 is LNHDA, CDR2 SQIVND (reference sequence). Trimming shortened V by 5 bases and J by 2 bases, and 22 bases separated the two germline ends. The CDR3 runs 19 residues. The CDR3 coding sequence is TGTGCCAGTAGTGGCGTATGGGACACCACCGTCGCTGGGGCCAACGTCCTGACTTTC. Amino acid sequence: CASSGVWDTTVAGANVLTF.

The chain uses TRBV15 and TRBJ1-2; D may be TRBD1 (6 bases). V lost 0 bases and J lost 0, with 8 bases in between. This CDR3 region has 15 residues. From germline, CDR1 is LNHNV and CDR2 YYDKDF (reference sequence). For the CDR3, the DNA is TGTGCCACCAGCAGAGAGCGGACAGCTAACTATGGCTACACCTTC. The encoded protein is CATSRERTANYGYTF.

The CDR3 here is CASSIAPRNIQYF. The DNA of the CDR3 is TGTGCCAGTAGTATAGCCCCCCGGAACATTCAGTACTTC. The chain couples TRBV19 to TRBJ2-4; D remains unclear. Germline assignment: CDR1 LNHDA and CDR2 SQIVND (reference sequence). The CDR3 has 13 residues. Between the trimmed V and J ends, which lost 1 base and 7 bases, there was a span of 8 bases.

This rearrangement joins TRBV28 to TRBJ1-2, with TRBD1 matching 8 bases. Trimming removed 6 bases from V and 2 bases from J; junction bases left unmatched: 5. This CDR3 comprises 14 residues. Per germline, CDR1 MDHEN and CDR2 SYDVKM. The DNA of the CDR3 is TGTGCCAGCAGGTCCAGGGGGCTCAACTATGGCTACACCTTC. Encoded protein: CASRSRGLNYGYTF.

V is TRBV7-2 and J is TRBJ2-2, with unresolved D. V lost 6 bases and J lost 5, with 7 bases in between. The CDR3 length is 12 residues. Germline-derived CDR1 and CDR2 are SGHTA and FQGNSA. The CDR3 DNA is TGTGCCAGCAGTACCCTAACCGGGGAGCTGTTTTTT. Its translation: CASSTLTGELFF.

V gene TRBV19 combines with J gene TRBJ1-5, with D possibly matching TRBD1 (6 bases). CDR1 and CDR2 (germline): LNHDA, SQIVND (reference sequence). The CDR3 length is 14 residues. V lost 5 bases, J lost 4 bases, and 12 bases lay in between. CDR3 DNA sequence: TGTGCCAGTAGTGTCGGGACAAAAAATCAGCCCCAGCATTTT. Translation gives CASSVGTKNQPQHF.

The rearrangement links TRBV12-3 or TRBV12-4 to TRBJ2-1, with TRBD2 matching over 7 bases. The CDR3 is 12 amino acids. The V and J ends lost 3 bases and 7 bases, in that order; junction bases with no gene match: 0. For the CDR3, the DNA is TGTGCCAGCAGTTTGGGGGGGAATGAGCAGTTCTTC. Residues: CASSLGGNEQFF.

The gene calls are TRBV5-1 and TRBJ1-2; D is unclear. Deletions cut 1 base from V and 7 bases from J, with 17 bases between. The length of the CDR3 is 15 residues. The germline V gene has CDR1 SGHRS and CDR2 YFSETQ. The CDR3 loop is CASSLFTDPTVGYTF. The CDR3 nucleotides read TGCGCCAGCAGCTTGTTCACAGATCCCACGGTTGGCTACACCTTC. Full variable domain (rest looked up from reference TRBV5-1 and TRBJ1-2): KAGVTQTPRYLIKTRGQQVTLSCSPISGHRSVSWYQQTPGQGLQFLFEYFSETQRNKGNFPGRFSGRQFSNSRSEMNVSTLELGDSALYLCASSLFTDPTVGYTFGSGTRLTVV.

The genes are TRBV6-5 and TRBJ1-5; 9 bases are a match to TRBD1. The trim removed 2 bases at V and 3 bases at J, leaving 2 bases unmatched. The germline gives CDR1 MNHEY, CDR2 SVGAGI. The length of the CDR3 is 15 residues. The DNA for the CDR3 is TGTGCCAGCAGTTACGGGACAGGGAACAATCAGCCCCAGCATTTT. Protein product: CASSYGTGNNQPQHF.

V gene TRBV19 combines with J gene TRBJ1-1; possibly TRBD1 for D (5 bases). Trimming stripped 7 bases from V and 2 bases from J, with 11 bases between. The germline CDR1 and CDR2 sequences are LNHDA and SQIVND (reference sequence). The CDR3 spans 13 residues. CDR3 DNA sequence: TGTGCCAGTAACCCAGACAGAAACACTGAAGCTTTCTTT. Its translation: CASNPDRNTEAFF. Filled out from reference TRBV19 and TRBJ1-1, the complete variable domain reads DGGITQSPKYLFRKEGQNVTLSCEQNLNHDAMYWYRQDPGQGLRLIYYSQIVNDFQKGDIAEGYSVSREKKESFPLTVTSAQKNPTAFYLCASNPDRNTEAFFGQGTRLTVV.

CDR3 sequence reads: CASSLGQASYNEQFF. The CDR3 nucleotides read TGTGCCAGCAGCTTAGGCCAGGCCTCCTACAATGAGCAGTTCTTC. The chain couples TRBV7-2 to TRBJ2-1; D gene ambiguous. Germline values: CDR1 SGHTA, CDR2 FQGNSA. The CDR3 runs 15 residues. Between the trimmed V and J ends, which lost 1 base and 0 bases, there was a span of 7 bases.

This rearrangement joins TRBV28 to TRBJ1-2; D is possibly TRBD1 (5 bases). The CDR3 sequence is 12 residues long. Germline V gives CDR1 MDHEN, CDR2 SYDVKM. V dropped 2 bases and J dropped 8 bases, with 9 bases sitting between them. The CDR3 nucleotides read TGTGCCAGCAGTTTACCAGGGCGAGGCTACACCTTC. Translating gives CASSLPGRGYTF.

The chain carries TRBV6-5 and TRBJ1-5; D ambiguous. Germline V gives CDR1 MNHEY, CDR2 SVGAGI. Trimming stripped 7 bases from V and 1 base from J, with 14 bases between. CDR3 length equals 15 residues. The CDR3 bases are TGTGCCAGCACCCGTGGAGGAGGGAGCAATCAGCCCCAGCATTTT. Amino acid sequence: CASTRGGGSNQPQHF.

This clone was detected once. The chain uses TRBV5-1 and TRBJ1-4, with a possible D match to TRBD1 (6 bases). V shed 2 bases and J shed 0 bases, with 8 bases lying between them. CDR1 is SGHRS, CDR2 YFSETQ, per germline. This CDR3 comprises 15 residues. DNA of the CDR3: TGCGCCAGCAGCTTAACAGGGACAACTAATGAAAAACTGTTTTTT. Its protein product is CASSLTGTTNEKLFF.

V usage is TRBV3-1 (or the pseudogene TRBV3-2) and J usage is TRBJ1-6; D is unclear. The germline gives CDR1 LGHDT, CDR2 YNNKEL (reference sequence). Trimming pared 0 bases from V and 10 bases from J, leaving 10 bases between. CDR3 length: 14 residues. The CDR3 nucleotides are TGTGCCAGCAGCCAAGACCTGGGGAGGTCACCCCTCCACTTT. This sequence encodes CASSQDLGRSPLHF.

The chain combines TRBV4-1 with TRBJ1-2, with 7 bases matching TRBD1. Unmatched junction bases numbered 2, after V lost 0 bases and J lost 4 bases. The CDR3 covers 14 residues. Germline CDR1 MGHRA, CDR2 YSYEKL. The CDR3 protein is CASSQEDRSYGYTF. CDR3 DNA: TGCGCCAGCAGCCAAGAGGACAGGAGCTATGGCTACACCTTC.

This chain uses TRBV2 with TRBJ1-4, with TRBD1 identical over 8 bases. V dropped 7 bases and J dropped 3; count of bases not matched to a gene: 7. This CDR3 region has 15 residues. Per the germline V gene, CDR1 is SNHLY and CDR2 is FYNNEI. CDR3 sequence (DNA): TGTGCCAGCACCGGACTGACAGGGGCTAATGAAAAACTGTTTTTT. This translates into CASTGLTGANEKLFF.

This sequence joins TRBV3-1 (or the pseudogene TRBV3-2) and TRBJ2-1; the D is unclear. Trimming shortened V by 1 base and J by 0 bases, and 7 bases separated the two germline ends. CDR3 size: 15 residues. Germline V CDR1 and CDR2: LGHDT, YNNKEL (reference sequence). DNA for the CDR3: TGTGCCAGCAGCCAAGCGCGAAACTCCTACAATGAGCAGTTCTTC. Its protein product is CASSQARNSYNEQFF.

This clone was picked up one time. The genes are TRBV3-1 (or the pseudogene TRBV3-2) and TRBJ1-2; D perhaps matches TRBD1 (5 bases). Germline CDR1 reads LGHDT; CDR2 reads YNNKEL (reference sequence). The CDR3 consists of 14 residues. Trimming removed 5 bases at V and 7 bases at J, with 17 bases between. In DNA form, the CDR3 reads TGTGCCAGCAGCTTGAAAGCGGGGGAGGGTGGCTACACCTTC. Translation: CASSLKAGEGGYTF.